This T cell receptor beta chain stems from a study of T cells expressing NK-cell markers. Study as a whole: Investigators obtained TCR beta repertoires from sorted CD3+CD56+NKG2C+, CD3+CD56+NKG2C- and CD3+CD56-NKG2C+ T cells.

No DNA is given; TCRdb re-called the 5' RACE reads and lists each CDR3 protein once. The table lists some 600,000 distinct CDR3 sequences, with around 3.3% in the top ten. Sequencing was carried out using blood T cells: a sorted CD56 or NKG2C T cell subset, CD4+ or CD8+ T cells, or bulk PBMC T cells (not recorded which). The clonotype comes from a man younger than 30 in good health.

The CDR3 sequence: CASSLAAFLAGEETQYF. The chain is built from TRBV11-3 and TRBJ2-5; TCRdb lists TRBD2, though no DNA is available to test this call. Germline assignment: CDR1 SGHNT and CDR2 YENEEA. The CDR3 length is 17 residues.